The 17 T cell receptor beta chains below come from one sample, sequenced in a study of vaccination and CD4 T cells after COVID-19. An Oncomine TCR Beta short-read assay was used to sequence the DNA from cultured CD4+ T cells. TCRdb passed the PCR reads through MiXCR, listing each CDR3 protein once. The table shows tens of thousands of distinct CDR3 sequences, with under 80% occurring only once. These receptors' targets are unknown. Treatment of the sample: approximately 9-day PBMC culture with coronavirus spike peptide pools or control peptides (ViraFEST assay). Specimen: CD4+ T cells from blood, cultured in vitro. The receptors originated from a human donor who had recovered from COVID-19.

V usage is TRBV11-3 and J usage is TRBJ1-1; D remains ambiguous. Trimming took 1 base from V and 0 from J, leaving 3 bases between them. This CDR3 comprises 13 residues. Germline V gene data show CDR1 as SGHNT and CDR2 as YENEEA. CDR3 in amino acids: CASSLVVNTEAFF. The CDR3 DNA reads as TGTGCCAGCAGCTTAGTGGTGAACACTGAAGCTTTCTTT.

This clonotype has only a few counts. The rearrangement uses TRBV20-1 and TRBJ1-5, with D perhaps TRBD1 (5 bases). The germline V and J ends were trimmed by 0 bases and 4 bases, with 13 bases remaining between them. The V gene's germline CDR1 is DFQATT and CDR2 SNEGSKA (reference sequence). CDR3 size: 15 residues. CDR3 in amino acids: CSARDLGEGNQPQHF. In nucleotides, the CDR3 is TGCAGTGCTAGAGATCTGGGGGAGGGGAATCAGCCCCAGCATTTT.

This clonotype was counted only a few times. The rearrangement joins TRBV12-3 or TRBV12-4 to TRBJ1-5, with TRBD1 as a possible D gene (5 bases). The V and J ends lost 6 bases and 11 bases respectively, with 23 bases between them. The CDR3 is made up of 15 amino acids. The chain's CDR3 is CASSLNTLAGAAQHF. The CDR3 nucleotides read TGTGCCAGCAGCCTCAACACACTGGCCGGGGCCGCCCAGCATTTT.

This clonotype came up once. The chain has TRBV28 and TRBJ1-1; D ambiguous. The CDR3 consists of 16 residues. Between the trimmed V and J ends, which lost 6 bases and 4 bases, there was a span of 21 bases. Germline CDR1 MDHEN, CDR2 SYDVKM. CDR3: CASRPLDLGEGTEAFF. CDR3 DNA: TGTGCCAGCAGGCCACTCGACCTTGGGGAGGGCACTGAAGCTTTCTTT.

V usage is TRBV20-1 and J usage is TRBJ2-1; the D is unclear. The CDR3 totals 13 residues. Germline V lookup: CDR1 DFQATT, CDR2 SNEGSKA (reference sequence). CDR3: CSPASGPYNEQFF. DNA for the CDR3: TGCAGCCCCGCCTCCGGCCCTTACAATGAGCAGTTCTTC.

V is TRBV11-2 and J is TRBJ1-5; 12 nucleotides align to TRBD1. The CDR3 sequence is 16 residues long. The V segment lost 1 base and the J segment 5 bases; nucleotides outside the gene matches: 3. The V gene's germline CDR1 is SGHAT and CDR2 FQNNGV. The CDR3 spells CASSLGGQGAHQPQHF. The CDR3 DNA follows: TGTGCCAGCAGCTTAGGGGGACAGGGGGCACATCAGCCCCAGCATTTT.

As regards this clonotype: Germline and junction disagree at one end, which may indicate a read error. The rearrangement joins TRBV6-1 to TRBJ2-5; D is perhaps TRBD2 (7 bases). This CDR3 region has 15 residues. CDR1 and CDR2 (germline): MNHNS, SASEGT. The CDR3 DNA follows: TGTGCCAGCATCCGAGGGGGAGGGGACCAAAAGACCCAGTACTTC. Amino acid sequence: CASIRGGGDQKTQYF.

Of note for this clonotype: The junction differs from germline at one of its ends, possibly a read error. The chain joins TRBV28 to TRBJ2-7; 9 positions agree with TRBD1. The germline V gene encodes CDR1 MDHEN and CDR2 SYDVKM. The CDR3 extends over 15 amino acids. CDR3 nucleotides: TGTGCCAGCAGTTTGGGGGACAGGGCCTCCTACAAGCAGTACTTC. Encoded protein: CASSLGDRASYKQYF.

This chain connects TRBV6-5 to TRBJ2-3; TRBD2 agrees at 11 bases. CDR1 is MNHEY, CDR2 SVGAGI, per germline. The junction had 4 bases not matched to a gene; V was cut back by 0 bases and J by 5 bases. The CDR3 runs 16 residues. Here the CDR3 DNA reads TGTGCCAGCAGTTACTCTAGCGGGAGGGCCCTAGATACGCAGTATTTT. Translation: CASSYSSGRALDTQYF.

This chain uses TRBV12-3 or TRBV12-4 with TRBJ2-7; possible D gene TRBD1, 5 bases. Trimming shortened V by 5 bases and J by 0 bases, and 14 bases separated the two germline ends. The CDR3 is 15 amino acids. The CDR3 bases are TGTGCCAGCAGTGCGTACAGGCCTAGCTCCTACGAGCAGTACTTC. Translating it yields CASSAYRPSSYEQYF.

The chain joins TRBV11-2 to TRBJ2-1; 9 nucleotides match TRBD2. With 1 base clipped from V and 9 bases from J, the junction kept 10 bases outside the gene matches. CDR1 is SGHAT, CDR2 FQNNGV, per germline. This CDR3 is built from 16 residues. DNA for the CDR3: TGTGCCAGCAGCTTAGGAGGCGGGAGGGGTACAGTTGAGCAGTTCTTC. It is translated as CASSLGGGRGTVEQFF.

This clonotype was seen only once. J is TRBJ2-7 and V is TRBV19, with 12 nucleotides matching TRBD1. Germline assignment: CDR1 LNHDA and CDR2 SQIVND (reference sequence). V lost 5 bases and J lost 4; bases outside the gene matches: 3. This CDR3 has 14 residues. CDR3: CASSRGQGAYEQYF. CDR3 nucleotide sequence: TGTGCCAGTAGTCGGGGACAGGGGGCTTACGAGCAGTACTTC.

The chain combines TRBV5-5 with TRBJ1-5; no clear D gene. From germline, CDR1 is SGHKS and CDR2 YYEKEE (reference sequence). The V and J ends lost 4 bases and 9 bases respectively, with 17 bases between them. The length of the CDR3 is 14 residues. The CDR3 sequence is CASSPLGLGGPQHF. In DNA, the CDR3 is TGTGCCAGCAGCCCGCTGGGCCTCGGTGGGCCCCAGCATTTT. The variable domain in full, with the rest retrieved from reference TRBV5-5 and TRBJ1-5, is DAGVTQSPTHLIKTRGQQVTLRCSPISGHKSVSWYQQVLGQGPQFIFQYYEKEERGRGNFPDRFSARQFPNYSSELNVNALLLGDSALYLCASSPLGLGGPQHFGDGTRLSIL.

J is TRBJ2-1 and V is TRBV7-9, with a weak D call TRBD2 (5 bases). The V end was cut by 2 bases, the J end by 0 bases, with 23 bases between. The CDR3 contains 20 residues. Per germline, CDR1 SEHNR and CDR2 FQNEAQ (reference sequence). The CDR3 DNA follows: TGTGCCAGCAGCTTAACTCTTGTCTACAACCGCACTAGCTCCTACAATGAGCAGTTCTTC. Residues: CASSLTLVYNRTSSYNEQFF.

The chain recombines TRBV18 with TRBJ2-7; D gene ambiguous. This CDR3 comprises 13 residues. In germline, CDR1 is KGHSH, CDR2 LQKENI. V was clipped by 3 bases and J by 3 bases, with 9 bases between them. The CDR3 DNA follows: TGTGCCAGCTCACCCCAAACGAACTACGAGCAGTACTTC. It encodes CASSPQTNYEQYF.

This clonotype was detected a few times. The chain carries TRBV7-9 and TRBJ1-5; D uncertain. V lost 2 bases, J lost 4 bases, and 3 bases lay in between. CDR3 length equals 12 residues. The germline V gene has CDR1 SEHNR and CDR2 FQNEAQ (reference sequence). CDR3 DNA sequence: TGTGCCAGCAGCTTAACGAATCAGCCCCAGCATTTT. Translated: CASSLTNQPQHF. Using reference TRBV7-9 and TRBJ1-5 for the parts outside the CDR3, the full variable domain is DTGVSQNPRHKITKRGQNVTFRCDPISEHNRLYWYRQTLGQGPEFLTYFQNEAQLEKSRLLSDRFSAERPKGSFSTLEIQRTEQGDSAMYLCASSLTNQPQHFGDGTRLSIL.

CDR3 in DNA: TGTGCCAGCAGCGTAGGAGGACAGCCGGGGGAGCAGTACTTC. Translation gives CASSVGGQPGEQYF. The chain recombines TRBV21-1 with TRBJ2-7; whether TRBD1, the table's D call, matches the DNA was not checked. TRBV21-1 is recorded as a pseudogene. The CDR3 has 14 residues.